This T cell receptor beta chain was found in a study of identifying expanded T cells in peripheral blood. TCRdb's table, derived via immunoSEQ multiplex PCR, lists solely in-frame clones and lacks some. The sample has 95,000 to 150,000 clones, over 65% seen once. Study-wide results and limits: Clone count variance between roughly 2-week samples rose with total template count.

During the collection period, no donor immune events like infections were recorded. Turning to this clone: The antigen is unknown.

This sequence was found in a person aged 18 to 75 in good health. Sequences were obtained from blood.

This chain's CDR3 is CASSPLDQPQHF. For the CDR3, the DNA is TGTGCCAGCAGTCCTCTCGATCAGCCCCAGCATTTT. V and J are TRBV9 and TRBJ1-5, with D unresolved. Germline values: CDR1 SGDLS, CDR2 YYNGEE. The CDR3 covers 12 residues. V lost 5 bases and J lost 5, with 8 bases in between.